This T cell receptor (beta chain) was identified during a study of blood T cell repertoires in COVID-19 (dated by TCRdb to 2018 to 2021). For the study in its entirety: The collaborator samples originated in the United States, Italy and Spain and spanned the acute and convalescent phases of COVID-19. The prospective study material was composed of cDNA or gDNA derived from T cells, B-cell-depleted T cells, or PBMCs. A de-identified subject ID, COVID-19 status, age in years and sex were almost always included in the sample metadata. Deeply sampled blood TCRbeta repertoires from subjects exposed to, actively infected with, or recovered from COVID-19 were included in the dataset. Samples were obtained from the ongoing ImmuneRACE study (first 160 participants) and from about 1,300 subjects provided by 6 global collaborators. The repertoires were made available in a free public database intended to serve as a resource for research on the immune response to SARS-CoV-2. Where HLA class I and class II types were available, the types were taken from metadata supplied by the sample provider, not from assay-based typing.

The immunoSEQ Assay, a bias-controlled multiplex PCR, was used to amplify TCRbeta CDR3 regions from genomic DNA. The original methods were these. The number of nucleated cells in each sample was estimated by amplification of reference gene primers within the assay. To quantify the absolute abundance of each unique TCRbeta CDR3 rearrangement, sequence reads were collapsed and filtered. For each sample, productive Simpson clonality was calculated as the square root of Simpson's diversity index over productive rearrangements. TCRdb provides this immuneACCESS table in a form limited to in-frame rearrangements. Some clones are lacking; in checked studies, under half of them reflect an unresolved V gene, and why the rest are absent is not known. From that table come the V and J calls and clone size; the DNA was used to work out D and trimming. This sample holds 160,000 or so clones; roughly 87% were observed only once. The ten largest account for under 5% of the sample.

Points the paper makes about the study in general: The quantity of clinical and demographic metadata differed by source and by participant and was supplied without curation.

From the germline V gene (reference sequence), CDR1 is LNHDA and CDR2 is SQIVND. Its CDR3 holds 13 amino acids, cysteine through phenylalanine. Only the CDR3 DNA is retained, 39 bases long and in frame from the first base. V has 9 bases trimmed and J has 3 bases trimmed; junction bases matching no gene number 7. Turning to this clone: The clone's antigen remains unknown. Per-base qualities were not stored, and no clone one base away is much larger.

A second Seattle source provided samples from volunteer blood donors who had recovered from COVID-19. The collaborating institutions used their own protocols to collect whole blood in K2EDTA tubes. For TCRbeta analysis, collaborators shipped samples in one of three forms: frozen whole blood, isolated PBMCs, or DNA extracted from either of those sample types. The V gene is TRBV19 and the J gene is TRBJ1-1; 7 bases in the middle match TRBD1. The origin of this receptor is a woman aged 55-75 years who had recovered from COVID-19. Specimen: peripheral blood. The DNA sequence follows: TGTGCCAGCGGACAGGCGCTTGACACTGAAGCTTTCTTT. Its product reads: CASGQALDTEAFF.